These 10 T cell receptor beta chains share one sample of origin, sequenced in a study of T cells after yellow fever vaccination. In TCRdb, the 5' RACE reads were re-called with MiXCR into one record per CDR3 protein. Of roughly 340,000 distinct CDR3 sequences in the sample, around 4.1% were seen once. The source was PBMCs, collected 5 days after the yellow fever booster vaccination. Receptors were obtained from a man aged 18-30 years who received the YFV17D yellow fever vaccine.

This chain uses TRBV2 with TRBJ2-7, with 8 bases lining up with TRBD2. CDR3 length: 16 amino acids. The junction had 14 bases not matched to a gene; V was cut back by 6 bases and J by 4 bases. Germline lookup yields CDR1 SNHLY and CDR2 FYNNEI. The CDR3 nucleotides are TGTGCCAGCAGGCAGAATCTGGGGGGCGGGAGGTACGAGCAGTACTTC. Translated, it gives CASRQNLGGGRYEQYF.

The rearrangement links TRBV12-3 or TRBV12-4 to TRBJ1-1; D call uncertain. This CDR3 region has 14 residues. V lost 3 bases and J lost 4, with 12 bases in between. CDR3 DNA: TGTGCCAGCAGTTTTTCCGCAGACGGCACTGAAGCTTTCTTT. Protein sequence: CASSFSADGTEAFF.

In its sample, this clonotype was seen a few times. This chain uses TRBV28 with TRBJ1-2; D gene uncertain. CDR1 is MDHEN, CDR2 SYDVKM, per germline. Trimming stripped 5 bases from V and 4 bases from J, with 11 bases between. The CDR3 runs 13 residues. CDR3 in amino acids: CASSIIQPYGYTF. Written as DNA, the CDR3 is TGTGCCAGCAGTATTATACAACCCTATGGCTACACCTTC.

This clonotype was counted only a few times. The CDR3 loop reads CASSVGSGLAEETQYF. CDR3 in DNA: TGTGCCAGCAGCGTTGGGTCGGGACTAGCGGAGGAGACCCAGTACTTC. The chain carries TRBV9 and TRBJ2-5; TRBD2 matches 11 bases. Germline V gives CDR1 SGDLS, CDR2 YYNGEE. The CDR3 totals 16 residues. V lost 2 bases and J lost 5; bases outside the gene matches: 8. Combining the CDR3 with reference TRBV9 and TRBJ2-5 gives the whole variable domain DSGVTQTPKHLITATGQRVTLRCSPRSGDLSVYWYQQSLDQGLQFLIQYYNGEERAKGNILERFSAQQFPDLHSELNLSSLELGDSALYFCASSVGSGLAEETQYFGPGTRLLVL.

This clonotype has a count of ten or more. The chain has TRBV7-3 and TRBJ1-6; 7 nucleotides agree with TRBD1. The CDR3 length is 16 residues. Germline trimming cut 2 bases from V and 7 bases from J; bases unmatched to any gene: 8. The germline V gene encodes CDR1 SGHTA and CDR2 FQGTGA. Written as DNA, the CDR3 is TGTGCCAGCAGCTTAGGGGGGGGACAGACGAATTCACCCCTCCACTTT. The encoded protein is CASSLGGGQTNSPLHF.

This chain links TRBV6-5 with TRBJ1-2; no firm D call. Germline values: CDR1 MNHEY, CDR2 SVGAGI. This CDR3 region has 12 residues. V was shortened by 2 bases and J by 10 bases, with 11 bases between the two germline ends. The CDR3 DNA reads TGTGCCAGCAGTTACGACCGGGATGCCTACACCTTC. Translating gives CASSYDRDAYTF.

This clonotype showed up just a few times. V and J are TRBV5-1 and TRBJ2-7; TRBD1 matches at 8 bases. V gave up 0 bases and J gave up 6 bases; unmatched junction bases: 5. Germline CDR1 and CDR2: SGHRS and YFSETQ. The CDR3 runs to 14 residues. CDR3 bases: TGCGCCAGCAGCTTGGTGCAGGGGGCTTCCGAGCAGTACTTC. Encoded protein: CASSLVQGASEQYF.

This chain uses TRBV5-4 with TRBJ2-7; a weak D match, TRBD2 (5 bases). The germline V and J ends were trimmed by 4 bases and 6 bases, with 14 bases remaining between them. The CDR3 has 13 residues. Germline values: CDR1 SGHNT, CDR2 YYREEE (reference sequence). CDR3 sequence reads: CASSTQSGSEQYF. CDR3 nucleotides: TGTGCCAGCAGCACCCAATCGGGGTCCGAGCAGTACTTC.

This clonotype was seen a handful of times. The gene calls are TRBV7-8 and TRBJ2-3; D call uncertain. The V end was cut by 3 bases, the J end by 4 bases, with 11 bases between. The V gene's germline CDR1 is SGHVS and CDR2 FQNEAQ. The CDR3 covers 14 residues. CDR3: CASSFSWGSDTQYF. The CDR3 nucleotides are TGTGCCAGCAGCTTCAGTTGGGGTTCAGATACGCAGTATTTT.

This clonotype was counted ten times or more. This chain uses TRBV20-1 with TRBJ1-4; 7 bases line up with TRBD1. Trimming removed 5 bases from V and 4 bases from J; junction bases left unmatched: 4. In germline, CDR1 is DFQATT, CDR2 SNEGSKA (reference sequence). The CDR3 sequence is 13 residues long. CDR3 nucleotide sequence: TGCAGTGCTTTACAGGGGCATAATGAAAAACTGTTTTTT. It yields the protein CSALQGHNEKLFF.